This T cell receptor (beta chain) derives from a study of blood T cell repertoires in COVID-19. Repertoires were generated with immunoSEQ multiplex PCR, while TCRdb's copy carries only in-frame clones and drops some. Altogether nearly 300,000 clones are present, approximately 84% being singletons, with the ten largest covering roughly 1.5%. V lost 6 bases and J lost 1, with 9 bases in between. The CDR3 is made up of 14 amino acids. Germline CDR1 is KGHSH and CDR2 is LQKENI. This clonotype originated in a human donor with COVID-19, enrolled during active disease. The donor label of this sample is uncertain. V gene TRBV18 combines with J gene TRBJ2-2, with D perhaps TRBD1 (5 bases). Source material: peripheral blood. For the CDR3, the DNA is TGTGCCAGCTCTCCAGGGCAGAACACCGGGGAGCTGTTTTTT. Translating it yields CASSPGQNTGELFF.